These 4 T cell receptor beta chains were sequenced from one sample in a study of cytotoxic CD8 clonotypes in ibrutinib-treated CLL. The assay was immunoSEQ multiplex PCR, and TCRdb's table has in-frame clones only and misses some. The sample lists roughly 190,000 clones, around 72% occurring once. This specimen was PBMCs, taken after 24 months of ibrutinib treatment. The receptors stem from a human donor with chronic lymphocytic leukemia.

This clone occurred a few times. This sequence joins TRBV28 and TRBJ1-1; TRBD1 agrees at 7 bases. The CDR3 sequence is 13 residues long. V shed 11 bases and J 8 bases; nucleotides not matched to a gene: 14. CDR1 and CDR2 from the germline V gene are MDHEN and SYDVKM. The CDR3 sequence is CAGSNTGVAEAFF. CDR3 DNA sequence: TGTGCCGGATCCAACACAGGGGTTGCGGAAGCTTTCTTT.

V is TRBV27 and J is TRBJ2-1; TRBD2 is a possible D gene (8 bases). With 6 bases removed from V and 8 bases from J, the gap between germline ends came to 20 bases. CDR1 is MNHEY, CDR2 SMNVEV, per germline (reference sequence). This CDR3 is 15 amino acids long. The DNA of the CDR3 is TGTGCCAGCAGCATACTAGCGGCCAGGGGGGATGAGCAGTTCTTC. It translates to CASSILAARGDEQFF.

This clone was seen a single time. This chain's CDR3 is CASSLRWGMQTQYF. The CDR3 nucleotides read TGTGCCAGCAGCCTCCGATGGGGTATGCAGACCCAGTACTTC. The rearrangement links TRBV7-2 to TRBJ2-5; D call uncertain. CDR1 and CDR2 (germline): SGHTA, FQGNSA. The CDR3 contains 14 residues. Trimming stripped 5 bases from V and 6 bases from J, with 16 bases between. Full variable domain (remainder filled in from reference TRBV7-2 and TRBJ2-5): GAGVSQSPSNKVTEKGKDVELRCDPISGHTALYWYRQSLGQGLEFLIYFQGNSAPDKSGLPSDRFSAERTGGSVSTLTIQRTQQEDSAVYLCASSLRWGMQTQYFGPGTRLLVL.

The V call is TRBV30, the J call TRBJ2-1, with TRBD2 matching over 8 bases. Unmatched junction bases numbered 9, after V lost 5 bases and J lost 3 bases. Germline CDR1 reads GTSNPN; CDR2 reads SVGIG (reference sequence). There are 15 residues in the CDR3. CDR3 protein: CAWAGKREIYNEQFF. The CDR3 DNA sequence: TGTGCCTGGGCTGGGAAGCGGGAGATCTACAATGAGCAGTTCTTC.